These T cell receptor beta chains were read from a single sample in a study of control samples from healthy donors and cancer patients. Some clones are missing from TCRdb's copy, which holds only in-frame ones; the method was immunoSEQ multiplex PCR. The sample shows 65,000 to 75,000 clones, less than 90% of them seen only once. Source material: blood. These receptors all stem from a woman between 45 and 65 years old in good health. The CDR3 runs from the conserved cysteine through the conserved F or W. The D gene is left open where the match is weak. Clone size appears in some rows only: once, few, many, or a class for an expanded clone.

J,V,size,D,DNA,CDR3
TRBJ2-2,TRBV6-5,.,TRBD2,TGTGCCAGTGGCAAGCGGGAGGCCGGGGAGCTGTTTTTT,CASGKREAGELFF
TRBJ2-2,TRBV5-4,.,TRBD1,TGTGCCAGCAGCATACAGGGGACCGGGGAGCTGTTTTTT,CASSIQGTGELFF
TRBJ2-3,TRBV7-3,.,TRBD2,TGTGCCAGCAGCCCGGGACTAGCGGGAGGCGGAGATACGCAGTATTTT,CASSPGLAGGGDTQYF
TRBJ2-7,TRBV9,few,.,TGTGCCAGCAGCGTCAGATTTGGCTGGGGCTACGAGCAGTACTTC,CASSVRFGWGYEQYF
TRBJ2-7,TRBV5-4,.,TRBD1,TGTGCCAGCAGCCAACAGGGGAGCGAGCAGTACTTC,CASSQQGSEQYF
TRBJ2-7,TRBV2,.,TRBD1,TGTGCCAGCTCCCCGACCCGGACAGGGAGAGGGGAGCAGTACTTC,CASSPTRTGRGEQYF
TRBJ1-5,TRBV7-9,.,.,TGTGCCAGCAGCTTAGCAGGGACTAATCAGCCCCAGCATTTT,CASSLAGTNQPQHF
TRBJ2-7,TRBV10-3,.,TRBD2,TGTGCCATCAGTGAGGTGGGACTAGCGGGTTCCTACGAGCAGTACTTC,CAISEVGLAGSYEQYF
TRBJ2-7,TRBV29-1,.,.,TGCAGCGTTGAGTCTGCAGACTCCTACGAGCAGTACTTC,CSVESADSYEQYF
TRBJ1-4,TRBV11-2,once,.,TGTGCCAGCAGCTCTAGCAGGGACTTAAATGAAAAACTGTTTTTT,CASSSSRDLNEKLFF
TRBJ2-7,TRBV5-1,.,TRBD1,TGCGCCAGCAGCAGCGGGGACAGGGGTGGCGAGCAGTACTTC,CASSSGDRGGEQYF
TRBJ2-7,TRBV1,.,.,TGCACCAGCAGCAGACTAGCGGGGTGGAGGGAGCAGTACTTC,CTSSRLAGWREQYF
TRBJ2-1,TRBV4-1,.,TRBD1,TGCGCCAGCAGCCAGATGACAGGGTCGGGTGAGCAGTTCTTC,CASSQMTGSGEQFF
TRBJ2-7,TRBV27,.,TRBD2,TGTGCCAGCAGTCTTAAGACTAGCGGGCCCTACGAGCAGTACTTC,CASSLKTSGPYEQYF
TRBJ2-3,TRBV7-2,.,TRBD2,TGTGCCAGCAGCTTGGGCCTAGCGGGAGCAGATACGCAGTATTTT,CASSLGLAGADTQYF
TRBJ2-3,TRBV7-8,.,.,TGTGCCAGCAGCGACTCAGGACCAGATACGCAGTATTTT,CASSDSGPDTQYF
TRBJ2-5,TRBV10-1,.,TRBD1,TGCGCCAGCAGTGAGGGCCCGGGACAGCAAGAGACCCAGTACTTC,CASSEGPGQQETQYF
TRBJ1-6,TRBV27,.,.,TGTGCCAGCAGTTTATTGGGGGGCGATAATTCACCCCTCCACTTT,CASSLLGGDNSPLHF
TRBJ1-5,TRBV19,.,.,TGTGCCAGTAGTATAGGCTACCCGGGTGGGGGCAATCAGCCCCAGCATTTT,CASSIGYPGGGNQPQHF
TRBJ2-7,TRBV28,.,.,TGTGCCAGCAGTTCCTTAATAGTCGTTATCGACGAGCAGTACTTC,CASSSLIVVIDEQYF
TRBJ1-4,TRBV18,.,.,TGTGCCAGCTCACTTGGGCACGGGGAAAAACTGTTTTTT,CASSLGHGEKLFF
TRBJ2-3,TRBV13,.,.,TGTGCCAGCTCCGCAAGGGGGGGGAGGCTTCGAAATACGCAGTATTTT,CASSARGGRLRNTQYF
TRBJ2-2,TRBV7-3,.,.,TGTGCCAGCAGCTTGTTTGGCACTACGAACACCGGGGAGCTGTTTTTT,CASSLFGTTNTGELFF
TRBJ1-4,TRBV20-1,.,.,TGCAGTGCTAGTGGGGGGTTCGGCGGGGCTAATGAAAAACTGTTTTTT,CSASGGFGGANEKLFF
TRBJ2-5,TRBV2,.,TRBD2,TGTGCCAGCAGTGCCACTAGCGGGAGTGGGGAGACCCAGTACTTC,CASSATSGSGETQYF
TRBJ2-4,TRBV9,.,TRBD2,TGTGCCAGCAGCGTAAGTTTAGCGGGACCGGATGTAAAAAACATTCAGTACTTC,CASSVSLAGPDVKNIQYF
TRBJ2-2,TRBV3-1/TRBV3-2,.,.,TGTGCCAGCAGCCCCAAGATCGAACAGCGCCCGAACACCGGGGAGCTGTTTTTT,CASSPKIEQRPNTGELFF
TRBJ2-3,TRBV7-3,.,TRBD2,TGTGCCAGCAGCTTAAATCCCGGACTAGCGACTAGCACAGATACGCAGTATTTT,CASSLNPGLATSTDTQYF
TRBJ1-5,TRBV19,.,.,TGTGCCAGTAGTACCAGGGTCAATCAGCCCCAGCATTTT,CASSTRVNQPQHF
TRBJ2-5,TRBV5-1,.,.,TGCGCCAGCAGCTCTAAAGGGGGCCAAGAGACCCAGTACTTC,CASSSKGGQETQYF
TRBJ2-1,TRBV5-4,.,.,TGTGCCAGCAACGGACAGTCCGACAATGAGCAGTTCTTC,CASNGQSDNEQFF
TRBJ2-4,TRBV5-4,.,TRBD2,TGTGCCAGCAGCTTCGAACTAGCGGAAAACATTCAGTACTTC,CASSFELAENIQYF
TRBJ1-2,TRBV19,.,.,TGTGCCAGTAGTATAGATGAGGGACTCCATTATGGCTACACCTTC,CASSIDEGLHYGYTF
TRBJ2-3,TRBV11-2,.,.,TGTGCCAGCAGCTTACGGGACTCTCAACCGGGTGATACGCAGTATTTT,CASSLRDSQPGDTQYF
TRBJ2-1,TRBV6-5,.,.,TGTGCCAGCAGTTATGGAGGGAATGAGCAGTTCTTC,CASSYGGNEQFF
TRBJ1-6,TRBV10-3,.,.,TGTGCCATCAGTGTAAATAGTAATTCACCCCTCCACTTT,CAISVNSNSPLHF
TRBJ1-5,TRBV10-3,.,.,TGTGCCATCAGTGAAGGGGTCAATCAGCCCCAGCATTTT,CAISEGVNQPQHF
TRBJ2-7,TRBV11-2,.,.,TGTGCCAGCAGCCTAGTCTACGAGCAGTACTTC,CASSLVYEQYF
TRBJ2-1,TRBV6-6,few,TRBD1,TGTGCCAGCAGAAGAGACAGGGGACCTTACAATGAGCAGTTCTTC,CASRRDRGPYNEQFF
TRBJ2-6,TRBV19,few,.,TGTGCCAGTAGTATTACAGGAGCTGGGGCCAACGTCCTGACTTTC,CASSITGAGANVLTF
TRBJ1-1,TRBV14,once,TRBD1,TGTGCCAGCAGCCTGACAGGGTTTGAAGCTTTCTTT,CASSLTGFEAFF
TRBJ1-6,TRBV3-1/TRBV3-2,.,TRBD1,TGTGCCAGCAGTCTTCGGAGGACAGGGAGATCACCCCTCCACTTT,CASSLRRTGRSPLHF
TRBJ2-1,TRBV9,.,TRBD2,TGTGCCAGCAGCGCTTTCAGCGGGGCCAATGAGCAGTTCTTC,CASSAFSGANEQFF
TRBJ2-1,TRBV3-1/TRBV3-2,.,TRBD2,TGTGCCAGCAGCACACAGACTAGCGGGAGAGTTAGCAATGAGCAGTTCTTC,CASSTQTSGRVSNEQFF
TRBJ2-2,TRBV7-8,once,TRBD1,TGTGCCAGCAGCGCCCGAATGACACAGGGGTCCGGGGAGCTGTTTTTT,CASSARMTQGSGELFF